Following are 25 T cell receptor beta chains from one sample sequenced in a study of cytomegalovirus exposure and HLA in healthy donors. The PCR was carried out with 60 Vbeta primers and 13 Jbeta primers. The assay was immunoSEQ multiplex PCR, and TCRdb's table has in-frame clones only and misses some. The sample has roughly 98,000 clones, around 77% seen once. Material for sequencing was PBMCs. The origin of the receptors is a man aged 35 to 55 in good health and CMV-seronegative.

This chain uses TRBV30 with TRBJ1-2; D is perhaps TRBD1 (6 bases). There are 14 residues in the CDR3. Trimming took 0 bases from V and 4 from J, leaving 12 bases between them. The germline V gene has CDR1 GTSNPN and CDR2 SVGIG (reference sequence). The CDR3 coding sequence is TGTGCCTGGAGTGTTGGGGGCTGGGTCTATGGCTACACCTTC. Translated: CAWSVGGWVYGYTF.

This clone was detected only a few times. This chain uses TRBV4-1 with TRBJ1-3, with unresolved D. Per germline, CDR1 MGHRA and CDR2 YSYEKL. This CDR3 is built from 15 residues. V gave up 3 bases and J gave up 0 bases, with 9 bases separating them. The CDR3 DNA follows: TGCGCCAGCAGCCAGGTACAGAGCTCTGGAAACACCATATATTTT. This translates into CASSQVQSSGNTIYF.

This rearrangement joins TRBV19 to TRBJ2-5, with 8 nucleotides matching TRBD1. Germline CDR1 LNHDA, CDR2 SQIVND (reference sequence). The CDR3 length is 16 residues. Trimming cost V 1 base and J 5 bases; bases outside gene matches: 9. This CDR3 reads CASSIGQGAFGETQYF. The CDR3 DNA reads TGTGCCAGTAGTATAGGGCAGGGGGCATTTGGGGAGACCCAGTACTTC.

This chain uses TRBV5-5 with TRBJ1-5, with D possibly being TRBD1 (6 bases). V was shortened by 5 bases and J by 3 bases, with 21 bases between the two germline ends. In germline, CDR1 is SGHKS, CDR2 YYEKEE (reference sequence). The CDR3 runs to 17 residues. The CDR3 DNA follows: TGTGCCAGCAGTCTGACTGCAGGGGCCCAATTCAATCAGCCCCAGCATTTT. Translated, it gives CASSLTAGAQFNQPQHF.

The chain links TRBV28 to TRBJ2-5, with a tentative D call TRBD1 (5 bases). Deletions cut 11 bases from V and 5 bases from J, with 15 bases between. CDR3 size: 12 residues. CDR1 MDHEN and CDR2 SYDVKM come from the germline V gene. The CDR3 DNA reads as TGTGCCGTCGGCAAGGGGTCGGAGACCCAGTACTTC. Translation gives CAVGKGSETQYF.

The chain has TRBV28 and TRBJ1-5; 7 bases fit TRBD1. Germline V lookup: CDR1 MDHEN, CDR2 SYDVKM. J gave up 6 bases and V 6 bases, and 11 bases lay outside the gene matches. The CDR3 extends over 15 amino acids. CDR3 DNA: TGTGCCAGCAGGCTACAGGGGAGGATAGGTCAGCCCCAGCATTTT. It is translated as CASRLQGRIGQPQHF.

The genes are TRBV7-9 and TRBJ1-1; D not certain. Germline CDR1 SEHNR, CDR2 FQNEAQ (reference sequence). The CDR3 length is 13 residues. V lost 0 bases, J lost 1 base, and 3 bases lay in between. The CDR3 coding sequence is TGTGCCAGCAGCTTAGCAGCGAACACTGAAGCTTTCTTT. It codes for CASSLAANTEAFF. Full variable domain (outside the CDR3, taken from reference TRBV7-9 and TRBJ1-1): DTGVSQNPRHKITKRGQNVTFRCDPISEHNRLYWYRQTLGQGPEFLTYFQNEAQLEKSRLLSDRFSAERPKGSFSTLEIQRTEQGDSAMYLCASSLAANTEAFFGQGTRLTVV.

The chain couples TRBV6-1 to TRBJ2-2, with 9 bases fitting TRBD2. The junction had 6 bases not matched to a gene; V was cut back by 11 bases and J by 2 bases. The germline V gene encodes CDR1 MNHNS and CDR2 SASEGT. This CDR3 is built from 14 residues. The CDR3 nucleotides read TGTGCCGGAAGACTAGCGGCTAACACCGGGGAGCTGTTTTTT. This encodes CAGRLAANTGELFF.

The chain couples TRBV6-4 to TRBJ1-5; D not resolved. The V end was cut by 3 bases, the J end by 9 bases, with 12 bases between. Germline values: CDR1 MRHNA, CDR2 SNTAGT. This CDR3 is 13 amino acids long. This chain's CDR3 is CASSEEPAGPQHF. The CDR3 coding sequence is TGTGCCAGCAGTGAGGAGCCGGCGGGGCCCCAGCATTTT.

This clone appeared once. The rearrangement joins TRBV27 to TRBJ1-2; 8 nucleotides match TRBD1. The CDR3 length is 13 residues. Germline loops: CDR1 MNHEY, CDR2 SMNVEV (reference sequence). V was clipped by 5 bases and J by 7 bases; unmatched bases: 6. The CDR3 sequence is CASSPDRGRGYTF. The CDR3 DNA is TGTGCCAGCAGTCCCGACAGGGGTCGTGGCTACACCTTC.

The rearrangement joins TRBV14 to TRBJ1-1; D not certain. This CDR3 spans 16 amino acids. Trimming shortened V by 2 bases and J by 1 base, and 14 bases separated the two germline ends. CDR1 is SGHDN, CDR2 FVKESK, per germline. The CDR3 sequence is CASSQWAGGPNTEAFF. The CDR3 nucleotides read TGTGCCAGCAGCCAATGGGCCGGAGGGCCGAACACTGAAGCTTTCTTT.

The CDR3 loop is CASSEARSYEQYF. The DNA of the CDR3 is TGTGCCAGCAGTGAAGCGCGGAGCTACGAGCAGTACTTC. V usage is TRBV6-1 and J usage is TRBJ2-7; no definite D call. Per germline, CDR1 MNHNS and CDR2 SASEGT. Trimming stripped 0 bases from V and 3 bases from J, with 6 bases between. CDR3 size: 13 residues.

This chain links TRBV15 with TRBJ1-6, with 10 bases lining up with TRBD1. This CDR3 has 13 amino acids. The J segment lost 10 bases and the V segment lost 9 bases, leaving 6 bases of the junction unmatched. Germline-derived CDR1 and CDR2 are LNHNV and YYDKDF (reference sequence). DNA of the CDR3: TGTGCCACTACCGGGACAGGGGAATCACCCCTCCACTTT. This codes for CATTGTGESPLHF. Using reference TRBV15 and TRBJ1-6 for the parts outside the CDR3, the full variable domain is DAMVIQNPRYQVTQFGKPVTLSCSQTLNHNVMYWYQQKSSQAPKLLFHYYDKDFNNEADTPDNFQSRRPNTSFCFLDIRSPGLGDTAMYLCATTGTGESPLHFGNGTRLTVT.

The chain has TRBV11-2 and TRBJ1-1; TRBD1 might be the D (5 bases). V was trimmed by 2 bases and J by 2 bases, leaving 15 bases between them. CDR1 SGHAT and CDR2 FQNNGV come from the germline V gene. There are 16 residues in the CDR3. The CDR3 here is CASSLRRQSENTEAFF. CDR3 nucleotide sequence: TGTGCCAGCAGCTTACGGAGACAGAGTGAAAACACTGAAGCTTTCTTT.

This chain joins TRBV10-3 and TRBJ2-3; 8 bases fit TRBD1. Germline V gives CDR1 ENHRY, CDR2 SYGVKD. There are 14 residues in the CDR3. J gave up 1 base and V 6 bases, and 3 bases lay outside the gene matches. CDR3 amino acids: CAIRQTGGTDTQYF. For the CDR3, the DNA is TGTGCCATCAGACAGACAGGGGGCACAGATACGCAGTATTTT.

The chain combines TRBV19 with TRBJ2-1, with 7 nucleotides matching TRBD2. Unmatched junction bases numbered 4, after V lost 5 bases and J lost 0 bases. CDR3 length: 15 amino acids. Germline CDR1 and CDR2: LNHDA and SQIVND (reference sequence). CDR3 nucleotide sequence: TGTGCCAGTAGTTCGGGCGGGAGCTCCTACAATGAGCAGTTCTTC. Residues: CASSSGGSSYNEQFF.

This clone was seen only a few times. CDR3 region: CASSFGGANGYTF. The CDR3 nucleotides read TGTGCCAGCAGCTTCGGGGGGGCTAATGGCTACACCTTC. This chain uses TRBV5-4 with TRBJ1-2, with D perhaps matching TRBD1 (6 bases). Trimming took 2 bases from V and 6 from J, leaving 11 bases between them. The CDR3 length is 13 residues. The V gene's germline CDR1 is SGHNT and CDR2 YYREEE (reference sequence).

This chain uses TRBV29-1 with TRBJ2-1; possibly TRBD1 for D (5 bases). Trimming took off 1 base at V and 6 bases at J, with 10 bases between the two ends. CDR3 length: 13 residues. Germline values: CDR1 SQVTM, CDR2 ANQGSEA. The CDR3 sequence is CSVEGGSTNEQFF. The CDR3 DNA sequence: TGCAGCGTTGAAGGGGGCTCTACCAATGAGCAGTTCTTC.

The CDR3 coding sequence is TGTGCCTGGAGTTCACCTCAAGGAGGGAACTCACCCCTCCACTTT. Protein sequence: CAWSSPQGGNSPLHF. The chain links TRBV30 to TRBJ1-6, with D unclear. The V gene's germline CDR1 is GTSNPN and CDR2 SVGIG (reference sequence). CDR3 length equals 15 residues. V was shortened by 2 bases and J by 10 bases, with 18 bases between the two germline ends.

The gene calls are TRBV28 and TRBJ2-1; D might be TRBD2 (6 bases). Germline V gene lookup returns CDR1 MDHEN and CDR2 SYDVKM. V dropped 10 bases and J dropped 0 bases, with 10 bases sitting between them. The CDR3 covers 13 residues. The CDR3 is CANGGPSYNEQFF. CDR3 nucleotide sequence: TGTGCCAACGGGGGTCCCTCCTACAATGAGCAGTTCTTC.

CDR3 coding DNA: TGTGCCAGCAGGATGGGAGGCACAGATACGCAGTATTTT. This sequence encodes CASRMGGTDTQYF. The chain employs TRBV28 and TRBJ2-3; D might be TRBD2 (5 bases). Between the trimmed V and J ends, which lost 6 bases and 1 base, there was a span of 8 bases. CDR1 is MDHEN and CDR2 is SYDVKM in the germline V gene. CDR3 length: 13 amino acids.

The chain links TRBV30 to TRBJ2-5; TRBD2 matches 9 bases. Per germline, CDR1 GTSNPN and CDR2 SVGIG (reference sequence). V was pared by 4 bases and J by 1 base, with 1 base of the junction left unmatched. The CDR3 is 13 amino acids. The CDR3 sequence: CAWTSGTQETQYF. CDR3 coding DNA: TGTGCCTGGACTAGCGGGACCCAAGAGACCCAGTACTTC.

This clone was seen at least ten times. The gene calls are TRBV5-6 and TRBJ2-1; 8 nucleotides match TRBD2. CDR1 and CDR2 from the germline V gene are SGHDT and YYEEEE. This CDR3 has 15 residues. V lost 0 bases to trimming and J lost 10 bases; unmatched junction nucleotides: 9. CDR3 sequence reads: CASSLVTSETGEQFF. DNA for the CDR3: TGTGCCAGCAGCTTGGTGACTAGCGAGACGGGGGAGCAGTTCTTC.

The rearrangement links TRBV5-1 to TRBJ1-1; D may be TRBD1 (6 bases). This CDR3 has 13 amino acids. Deletions cut 1 base from V and 10 bases from J, with 14 bases between. The germline V gene encodes CDR1 SGHRS and CDR2 YFSETQ. The CDR3 sequence: CASSLWDTKRAFF. CDR3 nucleotides: TGCGCCAGCAGCTTGTGGGACACAAAAAGAGCTTTCTTT.

This chain links TRBV28 with TRBJ2-7; no firm D call. CDR1 and CDR2 from the germline V gene are MDHEN and SYDVKM. Trimming shortened V by 5 bases and J by 4 bases, and 15 bases separated the two germline ends. The CDR3 is made up of 14 amino acids. The CDR3 sequence is CASSKRKTGYEQYF. In nucleotides, the CDR3 is TGTGCCAGCAGTAAGAGAAAAACCGGGTACGAGCAGTACTTC.